Listed below are T cell receptor beta chains from one sample, sequenced in a study of blood T cell repertoires in COVID-19. TCRdb's copy holds only in-frame clones and misses some; the assay was immunoSEQ multiplex PCR. The sample has 100,000 to 150,000 clones; approximately 92% are singletons. Source material: peripheral blood. The receptors stem from a man between 65 and 80 years old with active or convalescent COVID-19. Both conserved end residues are part of each CDR3. D genes are given only for firm matches. The size entry is marked missing in some rows and otherwise reads once, few, many or a size class.

J,D,V,size,CDR3,DNA
TRBJ2-3,TRBD2,TRBV7-6,.,CASSLDGGGRADTQYF,TGTGCCAGCAGCTTAGACGGGGGAGGGCGGGCAGATACGCAGTATTTT
TRBJ1-5,TRBD1,TRBV28,.,CASSSPTGEATQPQHF,TGTGCCAGCAGTTCCCCGACAGGGGAAGCCACTCAGCCCCAGCATTTT
TRBJ2-1,.,TRBV7-8,.,CASSLEREREQFF,TGTGCCAGCAGCTTAGAACGTGAGCGGGAGCAGTTCTTC
TRBJ1-4,.,TRBV6-5,few,CASREGTTNEKLFF,TGTGCCAGCAGGGAGGGAACAACTAATGAAAAACTGTTTTTT
TRBJ2-5,.,TRBV7-2,.,CASSGTKTQYF,TGTGCCAGCAGCGGCACGAAGACCCAGTACTTC
TRBJ1-5,.,TRBV7-8,.,CASSLGQGNQPQHF,TGTGCCAGCAGCTTAGGACAGGGCAATCAGCCCCAGCATTTT
TRBJ1-2,TRBD1,TRBV19,.,CASSPAGTGGLGYTF,TGTGCCAGTAGTCCCGCCGGGACAGGGGGCCTCGGCTACACCTTC
TRBJ2-7,.,TRBV27,.,CASSTGTRRQYYEQYF,TGTGCCAGCAGTACCGGAACCCGGCGGCAGTACTACGAGCAGTACTTC
TRBJ2-3,TRBD2,TRBV19,.,CASSITSTSGARDTQYF,TGTGCCAGTAGTATAACCTCAACTAGCGGAGCGCGAGATACGCAGTATTTT
TRBJ1-1,TRBD1,TRBV19,.,CASSKGQGGSTEAFF,TGTGCCAGTAGTAAAGGACAGGGGGGGAGCACTGAAGCTTTCTTT
TRBJ1-4,TRBD1,TRBV15,once,CATSALQGASEKLFF,TGTGCCACCAGCGCCCTTCAGGGGGCGAGTGAAAAACTGTTTTTT
TRBJ1-2,.,TRBV19,.,CASSMESRWDGYTF,TGTGCCAGTAGTATGGAATCCAGGTGGGATGGCTACACCTTC
TRBJ1-3,.,TRBV6-5,.,CATPADYSGNTIYF,TGTGCCACCCCAGCGGATTACTCTGGAAACACCATATATTTT
TRBJ1-1,TRBD1,TRBV28,.,CASDITGVQSNTEAFF,TGTGCCAGCGATATTACAGGGGTTCAATCGAACACTGAAGCTTTCTTT
TRBJ1-2,TRBD1,TRBV3-1/TRBV3-2,.,CASSQGTGVNYGYTF,TGTGCCAGCAGCCAAGGGACAGGGGTGAACTATGGCTACACCTTC
TRBJ2-3,.,TRBV6-5,.,CASSYWSGTDTQYF,TGTGCCAGCAGTTACTGGAGCGGGACAGATACGCAGTATTTT
TRBJ1-2,.,TRBV5-1,.,CASSQEVGPGERYTF,TGCGCCAGCAGCCAGGAGGTAGGGCCAGGGGAGCGCTACACCTTC
TRBJ2-5,TRBD2,TRBV28,.,CASSLTSVKETQYF,TGTGCCAGCAGTTTGACTAGCGTTAAAGAGACCCAGTACTTC
TRBJ1-1,.,TRBV28,once,CASSFVVNTEAFF,TGTGCCAGCAGTTTCGTTGTGAACACTGAAGCTTTCTTT
TRBJ2-7,TRBD1,TRBV28,.,CASKGIGQGDEQYF,TGTGCCAGCAAGGGGATTGGACAGGGCGACGAGCAGTACTTC
TRBJ2-4,.,TRBV4-2,.,CASSQDYRAKNIQYF,TGTGCCAGCAGCCAAGATTACAGGGCCAAAAACATTCAGTACTTC
TRBJ1-2,.,TRBV13,.,CASSTPATEFSNYGYTF,TGTGCCAGCAGCACCCCCGCCACAGAGTTTAGTAACTATGGCTACACCTTC
TRBJ1-6,.,TRBV2,.,CASSQGPVEGSPLHF,TGTGCCAGCAGCCAGGGCCCGGTAGAAGGGTCACCCCTCCACTTT
TRBJ2-1,.,TRBV19,.,CASTLAASSYNEQFF,TGTGCCAGTACCTTAGCGGCGAGCTCCTACAATGAGCAGTTCTTC
TRBJ1-2,.,TRBV19,.,CASRQGFDGYTF,TGTGCCAGTAGGCAGGGTTTTGATGGCTACACCTTC
TRBJ2-7,.,TRBV5-1,.,CASSAGDTSEVQYF,TGCGCCAGCAGCGCAGGGGATACAAGTGAGGTGCAGTACTTC
TRBJ2-7,.,TRBV11-2,.,CASSLDPSYEQYF,TGTGCCAGCAGCTTAGATCCGAGCTACGAGCAGTACTTC
TRBJ1-1,TRBD1,TRBV27,.,CASSLGRDRAAFF,TGTGCCAGCAGTTTAGGACGGGACAGGGCAGCTTTCTTT
TRBJ2-7,TRBD2,TRBV6-6,.,CASTGLGTSVEQYF,TGTGCCAGCACGGGTCTAGGGACTAGCGTTGAGCAGTACTTC
TRBJ1-4,.,TRBV28,.,CASSKTGFREKLFF,TGTGCCAGCAGCAAAACAGGGTTTAGAGAAAAACTGTTTTTT
TRBJ2-1,TRBD2,TRBV4-2,.,CASSQDGRDYYYNEQFF,TGTGCCAGCAGCCAGGATGGCCGGGACTATTACTACAATGAGCAGTTCTTC
TRBJ1-2,TRBD1,TRBV6-5,.,CASSSRDRGRVGYTF,TGTGCCAGCAGTTCCAGGGACAGGGGGCGAGTTGGCTACACCTTC
TRBJ1-3,.,TRBV6-1,.,CASSETFVVSGNTIYF,TGTGCCAGCAGTGAAACTTTTGTAGTCTCTGGAAACACCATATATTTT
TRBJ2-1,TRBD2,TRBV2,.,CASRGLADHNEQFF,TGTGCCAGCAGGGGACTAGCGGACCACAATGAGCAGTTCTTC
TRBJ2-7,TRBD1,TRBV10-3,.,CAISVDRVGEQYF,TGTGCCATCAGTGTGGACAGGGTGGGAGAGCAGTACTTC